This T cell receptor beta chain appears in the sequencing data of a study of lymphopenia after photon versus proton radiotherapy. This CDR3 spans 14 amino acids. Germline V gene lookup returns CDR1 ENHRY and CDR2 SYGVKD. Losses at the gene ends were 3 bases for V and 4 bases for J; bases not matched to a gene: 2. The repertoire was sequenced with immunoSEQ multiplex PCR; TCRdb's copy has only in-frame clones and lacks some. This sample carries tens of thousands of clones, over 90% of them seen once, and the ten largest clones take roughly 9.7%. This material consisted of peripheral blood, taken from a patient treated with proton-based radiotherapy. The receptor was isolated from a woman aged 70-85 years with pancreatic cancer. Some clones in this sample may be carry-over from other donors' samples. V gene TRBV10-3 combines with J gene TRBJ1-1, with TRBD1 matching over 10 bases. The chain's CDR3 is CAISDRTGGTEAFF. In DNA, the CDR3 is TGTGCCATCAGTGACAGGACAGGGGGCACTGAAGCTTTCTTT.